This TCR beta chain was sequenced for a study of shared clonotypes between healthy human individuals. DNA at about 0.2 ug, approximately 30,000 T cell genomes, went into sorted-subset replicate PCRs. Profiling relied on immunoSEQ multiplex PCR, and the TCRdb table lists in-frame clones only, not all of them. The sample holds roughly 2,000,000 clones, roughly 94% seen once. Note on this clone: The target antigen is unknown.

The naive CD8 population came from CD45RO-negative cells selected for CCR7, without terminally differentiated effector memory CD45RA+ cells. Only Caucasian adults living in Nashville, Tennessee served as donors. Findings and limits, study-wide: The represented genetic and exposure-history diversity was limited by the small number of donors.

This clonotype was sampled from a man between 18 and 35 years old in good health. Sample: naive CD8+ T cells sorted from blood.

The CDR3 region has the DNA TGTGCCAGCAGCTTAGGGGGGGACAGTCTTGGCTACACCTTC. Translating it yields CASSLGGDSLGYTF. The chain joins TRBV7-9 to TRBJ1-2; 7 nucleotides align to TRBD1. The CDR3 loop spans 14 amino acids. The germline CDR1 and CDR2 sequences are SEHNR and FQNEAQ (reference sequence). V trimming: 1 base; J trimming: 7 bases; junction bases outside the gene matches: 6.